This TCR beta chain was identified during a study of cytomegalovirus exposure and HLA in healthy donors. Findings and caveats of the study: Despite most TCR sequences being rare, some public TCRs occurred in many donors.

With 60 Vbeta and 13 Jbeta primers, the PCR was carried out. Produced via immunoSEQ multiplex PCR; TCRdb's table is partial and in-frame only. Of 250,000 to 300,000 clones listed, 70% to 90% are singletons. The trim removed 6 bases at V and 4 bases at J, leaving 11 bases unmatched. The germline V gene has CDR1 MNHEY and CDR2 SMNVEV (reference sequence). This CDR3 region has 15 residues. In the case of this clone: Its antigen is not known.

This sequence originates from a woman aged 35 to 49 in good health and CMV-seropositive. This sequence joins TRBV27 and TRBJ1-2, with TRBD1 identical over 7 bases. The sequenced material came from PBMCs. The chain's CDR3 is CASRGQLLSVYGYTF. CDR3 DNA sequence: TGTGCCAGCAGGGGACAGCTCCTCAGCGTCTATGGCTACACCTTC.